Sequencing of this T cell receptor (beta chain) was carried out in a study of blood T cell repertoires in COVID-19. The CDR3 covers 15 residues. V was pared by 5 bases and J by 7 bases, with 15 bases between. Germline V CDR1 and CDR2: PRHDT, FYEKMQ (reference sequence). Here immunoSEQ multiplex PCR was the method, and the copy in TCRdb shows in-frame clones only, minus some. The sample yields over 150,000 clones, approximately 83% seen once. The receptor was isolated from a woman aged 35 to 49 with COVID-19, enrolled during active disease. Sequencing was carried out using peripheral blood. The chain employs TRBV13 and TRBJ1-6; no firm D call. In nucleotides, the CDR3 is TGTGCCAGCAGCGGTCAGACTATACTGAATTCACCCCTCCACTTT. Translated: CASSGQTILNSPLHF.